Following are 24 T cell receptor beta chains from one sample sequenced in a study of cytotoxic CD8 clonotypes in ibrutinib-treated CLL. The protocol was immunoSEQ multiplex PCR, while the TCRdb copy is restricted to in-frame clones and leaves out a portion. Among some 130,000 clones listed, 70% to 90% were seen once. Sequenced here: PBMCs, sampled after 24 months of ibrutinib treatment. All receptors come from a human donor with chronic lymphocytic leukemia.

V and J are TRBV4-3 and TRBJ2-5; 7 nucleotides agree with TRBD2. The CDR3 is made up of 16 amino acids. Germline CDR1 reads LGHNA; CDR2 reads YSLEER. V shed 0 bases and J 5 bases; nucleotides not matched to a gene: 9. In DNA form, the CDR3 reads TGCGCCAGCAGCCAAGAAACAGGCGGGAGCCAGGAGACCCAGTACTTC. Protein: CASSQETGGSQETQYF.

The chain couples TRBV7-9 to TRBJ2-7; 10 bases agree with TRBD1. Germline V lookup: CDR1 SEHNR, CDR2 FQNEAQ (reference sequence). V shed 0 bases, J shed 7 bases, and the junction held 12 bases outside the gene matches. This CDR3 spans 17 amino acids. CDR3 in DNA: TGTGCCAGCAGCTTAGCCAGAGGAGGGACAGGGGTCCGAGAGCAGTACTTC. Its translation is CASSLARGGTGVREQYF.

The V and J genes are TRBV21-1 and TRBJ2-1; the D segment call TRBD2 is taken from the table without a DNA check. TRBV21-1 is deemed a pseudogene. The CDR3 consists of 20 residues. DNA for the CDR3: TGTGCCAGCAGCGAAGGGGGACTAGCGGTAGCGGGCTCCCATTACAATGAGCAGTTCTTC. It is translated as CASSEGGLAVAGSHYNEQFF.

The chain is built from TRBV5-6 and TRBJ2-5; either TRBD1 or TRBD2 may fit D (5 bases each). Trimming removed 6 bases from V and 2 bases from J, with 14 bases in between. CDR1 and CDR2 (germline): SGHDT, YYEEEE. This CDR3 spans 14 amino acids. CDR3 DNA sequence: TGTGCCAGCACGGGCCCGGGACCACAAGAGACCCAGTACTTC. It is translated as CASTGPGPQETQYF.

This chain uses TRBV2 with TRBJ2-7, with D unresolved. This CDR3 region has 11 residues. Looked up from germline, CDR1 is SNHLY and CDR2 is FYNNEI. Trimming took off 4 bases at V and 3 bases at J, with 4 bases between the two ends. Here the CDR3 reads CASSAGYEQYF. CDR3 nucleotides: TGTGCCAGCAGTGCAGGCTACGAGCAGTACTTC.

The chain has TRBV7-2 and TRBJ2-2; D may correspond to TRBD1 or TRBD2 (5 bases each). The V and J ends lost 7 bases and 0 bases respectively, with 18 bases between them. The CDR3 runs to 17 residues. CDR1 is SGHTA and CDR2 is FQGNSA in the germline V gene. This chain's CDR3 is CASTRGVGHTNTGELFF. The CDR3 nucleotides are TGTGCCAGCACCAGAGGGGTTGGACATACGAACACCGGGGAGCTGTTTTTT.

The chain combines TRBV7-9 with TRBJ1-1; the D is unclear. The CDR3 has 13 amino acids. V dropped 3 bases and J dropped 1 base, with 6 bases sitting between them. CDR1 and CDR2 from the germline V gene are SEHNR and FQNEAQ (reference sequence). The CDR3 spells CASSLMANTEAFF. The CDR3 region has the DNA TGTGCCAGCAGCTTGATGGCGAACACTGAAGCTTTCTTT.

Only one count was recorded for this clone. This chain connects TRBV28 to TRBJ2-5, with 11 bases that match TRBD1. V lost 4 bases, J lost 10 bases, and 11 bases stayed unmatched. CDR1 MDHEN and CDR2 SYDVKM come from the germline V gene. There are 15 residues in the CDR3. This CDR3 reads CASSYPGTGGGGQYF. CDR3 sequence (DNA): TGTGCCAGCAGTTACCCCGGGACAGGGGGAGGCGGCCAGTACTTC.

J is TRBJ2-1 and V is TRBV7-9; D remains ambiguous. The V end lost 4 bases, the J end lost 0 bases, and 16 bases lay between the germline ends. Per germline, CDR1 SEHNR and CDR2 FQNEAQ (reference sequence). The CDR3 has 17 residues. The CDR3 loop is CASSSLGPFSSYNEQFF. CDR3 DNA: TGTGCCAGCAGCTCCCTTGGACCTTTTAGCTCCTACAATGAGCAGTTCTTC.

The chain is built from TRBV6-6 and TRBJ1-5; D gene ambiguous. Germline CDR1 MNHNY, CDR2 SVGAGI (reference sequence). V shed 4 bases and J shed 7 bases, with 14 bases lying between them. The CDR3 is 14 amino acids. The CDR3: CASSFDSAQQPQHF. Written as DNA, the CDR3 is TGTGCCAGCAGTTTCGACTCTGCCCAACAGCCCCAGCATTTT.

This clone was counted a single time. The J gene is TRBJ1-1, the V gene TRBV6-1; no clear D gene. CDR1 MNHNS and CDR2 SASEGT come from the germline V gene. The CDR3 extends over 13 amino acids. Trimming cost V 9 bases and J 1 base, with 12 bases left between them. The CDR3 protein is CASRGRRNTEAFF. The CDR3 DNA follows: TGTGCCAGTCGTGGACGGCGGAACACTGAAGCTTTCTTT.

The chain recombines TRBV28 with TRBJ1-5, with 8 bases lining up with TRBD1. The germline CDR1 and CDR2 sequences are MDHEN and SYDVKM. The V segment lost 5 bases and the J segment 4 bases; nucleotides outside the gene matches: 7. This CDR3 has 15 amino acids. The CDR3 sequence is CASSPGTGGNQPQHF. In DNA, the CDR3 is TGTGCCAGCAGTCCCGGGACAGGTGGAAATCAGCCCCAGCATTTT.

The rearrangement links TRBV29-1 to TRBJ2-2; 7 bases align to TRBD1. CDR1 is SQVTM, CDR2 ANQGSEA, per germline. There are 14 residues in the CDR3. V shed 1 base and J 8 bases; nucleotides not matched to a gene: 7. This CDR3 is CSVEVGQTFGELFF. DNA for the CDR3: TGCAGCGTTGAAGTGGGACAGACCTTTGGGGAGCTGTTTTTT.

The chain uses TRBV10-3 and TRBJ2-1; 10 bases are a match to TRBD1. The CDR3 is 15 amino acids. V lost 5 bases, J lost 3 bases, and 4 bases stayed unmatched. Germline V CDR1 and CDR2: ENHRY, SYGVKD. The CDR3 DNA follows: TGTGCCATCAGTCAGACAGGGGGCGGCTACAATGAGCAGTTCTTC. Amino acid sequence: CAISQTGGGYNEQFF.

The gene calls are TRBV4-3 and TRBJ2-7, with 10 bases identical to TRBD1. This CDR3 is 13 amino acids long. V was pared by 4 bases and J by 3 bases, with 0 bases of the junction left unmatched. In germline, CDR1 is LGHNA, CDR2 YSLEER. CDR3 region: CASSRDRGYEQYF. CDR3 DNA sequence: TGCGCCAGCAGCCGGGACAGGGGCTACGAGCAGTACTTC.

The V and J genes are TRBV5-1 and TRBJ1-2; 8 bases are a match to TRBD1. Germline-derived CDR1 and CDR2 are SGHRS and YFSETQ. The CDR3 sequence is 15 residues long. The V gene end was trimmed by 4 bases and the J gene end by 5 bases; junction bases not matched to a gene: 10. This CDR3 is CASSDGTGRKYGYTF. The CDR3 DNA reads TGCGCCAGCAGCGACGGGACAGGCCGAAAATATGGCTACACCTTC.

This chain uses TRBV18 with TRBJ1-6, with D possibly TRBD1 on 6 matching bases. The CDR3 length is 15 residues. The V end lost 6 bases, the J end lost 5 bases, and 14 bases lay between the germline ends. Germline CDR1 is KGHSH and CDR2 is LQKENI. CDR3 bases: TGTGCCAGCTCCCAAGGACAGTCTGATAATTCACCCCTCCACTTT. Protein sequence: CASSQGQSDNSPLHF. The full variable domain, rest sourced from reference TRBV18 and TRBJ1-6, is NAGVMQNPRHLVRRRGQEARLRCSPMKGHSHVYWYRQLPEEGLKFMVYLQKENIIDESGMPKERFSAEFPKEGPSILRIQQVVRGDSAAYFCASSQGQSDNSPLHFGNGTRLTVT.

The V gene is TRBV28, the J gene TRBJ1-2; 7 bases are shared with TRBD1. Trimming cost V 3 bases and J 6 bases; bases outside gene matches: 1. The CDR3 extends over 12 amino acids. CDR1 is MDHEN, CDR2 SYDVKM, per germline. The CDR3 DNA reads as TGTGCCAGCAGTTTGGGACAGAATGGCTACACCTTC. Its protein is CASSLGQNGYTF.

The chain couples TRBV30 to TRBJ2-5, with 12 bases lining up with TRBD1. The ends lost 5 bases at V and 2 bases at J; junction bases unmatched: 15. Looked up from germline, CDR1 is GTSNPN and CDR2 is SVGIG (reference sequence). The CDR3 is 18 amino acids. CDR3 nucleotide sequence: TGTGCCTGGGGGGCGGGACAGGGGGCGCTTTCCGAACAAGAGACCCAGTACTTC. Residues: CAWGAGQGALSEQETQYF.

The rearrangement uses TRBV29-1 and TRBJ1-6; tentatively, D is TRBD1 (5 bases). CDR3 size: 15 residues. Trimming shortened V by 5 bases and J by 2 bases, and 13 bases separated the two germline ends. The germline gives CDR1 SQVTM, CDR2 ANQGSEA. The CDR3 DNA sequence: TGCAGCGTTTCCGAGGGGTCGGCCTATAATTCACCCCTCCACTTT. Its protein is CSVSEGSAYNSPLHF.

The rearrangement uses TRBV4-2 and TRBJ1-1; D gene unclear. CDR3 length equals 15 residues. CDR1 is LGHNA, CDR2 YNFKEQ, per germline. The V end was cut by 1 base, the J end by 1 base, with 10 bases between. The CDR3 sequence is CASSQVGSANTEAFF. CDR3 bases: TGTGCCAGCAGCCAAGTAGGATCCGCGAACACTGAAGCTTTCTTT.

This clone came up a few times. The chain recombines TRBV30 with TRBJ2-3, with no clear D. Germline V gives CDR1 GTSNPN, CDR2 SVGIG (reference sequence). The CDR3 is made up of 11 amino acids. V lost 0 bases, J lost 6 bases, and 4 bases lay in between. The CDR3 region is CAWSVSDTQYF. CDR3 DNA: TGTGCCTGGAGTGTTTCGGATACGCAGTATTTT.

The rearrangement joins TRBV5-1 to TRBJ1-1; 7 positions match TRBD1. The CDR3 length is 15 residues. Per germline, CDR1 SGHRS and CDR2 YFSETQ. V lost 0 bases to trimming and J lost 7 bases; unmatched junction nucleotides: 9. CDR3 protein: CASSLDSGAGGEAFF. The CDR3 DNA reads as TGCGCCAGCAGCTTGGATTCTGGGGCAGGGGGTGAAGCTTTCTTT.

This clone was recorded a few times. The J gene is TRBJ2-1, the V gene TRBV12-5; possibly TRBD2 for D (6 bases). Trimming stripped 5 bases from V and 5 bases from J, with 16 bases between. The CDR3 consists of 15 residues. Germline values: CDR1 LGHNT, CDR2 FRNRAP. The CDR3 DNA is TGTGCTAGTGGTGGGACTCCTTTAAGGGACAATGAGCAGTTCTTC. Translating gives CASGGTPLRDNEQFF.